This T cell receptor beta chain emerged from a study of blood T cells in healthy people across ages. Study overall: Template-switching capture recovered about one barcoded beta molecule per two T cells. General study findings and limits: PBMC samples, being unsorted, prevented any conclusive comparison of naive and antigen-experienced cells.

CDR3 length: 15 residues. Next came a second PCR, run for about 6 to 11 cycles, which used a sample-barcoded 5' primer along with a J-beta primer mix. In TCRdb, the 5' RACE reads were re-called with MiXCR into one record per CDR3 protein. There are 1.5 million to 2 million distinct CDR3 sequences in the sample; roughly 27% occur only once, and roughly 8% lies in the top ten. Comments on this clonotype: As yet, its antigen is unknown.

This TCR came from a woman younger than 45 in good health. V and J are TRBV21-1 and TRBJ1-4; TRBD1, the D gene given by the table, was not confirmed from the DNA. TRBV21-1 is deemed a pseudogene. Sample: blood. CDR3 bases: TGTGCCAGCAGCAAAGGGACAGGGTTTAATGAAAAACTGTTTTTT. It encodes CASSKGTGFNEKLFF.